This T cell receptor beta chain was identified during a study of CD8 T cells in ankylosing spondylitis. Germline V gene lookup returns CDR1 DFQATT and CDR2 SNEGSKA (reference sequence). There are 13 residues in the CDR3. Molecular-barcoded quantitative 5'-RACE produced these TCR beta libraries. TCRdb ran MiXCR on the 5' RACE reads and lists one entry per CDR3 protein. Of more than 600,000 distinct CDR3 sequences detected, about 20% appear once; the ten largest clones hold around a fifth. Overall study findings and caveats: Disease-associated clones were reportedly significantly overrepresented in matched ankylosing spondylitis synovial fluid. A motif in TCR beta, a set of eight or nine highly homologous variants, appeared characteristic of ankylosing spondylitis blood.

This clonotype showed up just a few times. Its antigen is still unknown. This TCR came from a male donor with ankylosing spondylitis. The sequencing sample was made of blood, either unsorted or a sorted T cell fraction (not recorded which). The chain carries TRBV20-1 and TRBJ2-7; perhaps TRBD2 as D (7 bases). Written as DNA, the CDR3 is TGCAGCCGTTGGGGGGGCTTTAGTTACGAGCAGTACTTC. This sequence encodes CSRWGGFSYEQYF.